Presented here are 5 T cell receptor beta chains from one specimen sequenced in a study of cytomegalovirus exposure and HLA in healthy donors. The study ran its PCR with 60 Vbeta and 13 Jbeta primers. Produced via immunoSEQ multiplex PCR; TCRdb's table is partial and in-frame only. The repertoire has approximately 140,000 clones, roughly 79% of them found once; the top ten carry approximately 1.6%. Sequenced sample: PBMCs. The source is a woman between 18 and 29 years old in good health and CMV-seronegative.

The sample holds a few counts of this clone. At one boundary the junction diverges from the germline segment, which might be a read error. The V and J genes are TRBV30 and TRBJ2-1; D possibly corresponds to TRBD1 (6 bases). This CDR3 spans 12 amino acids. Germline assignment: CDR1 GTSNPN and CDR2 SVGIG (reference sequence). The CDR3 spells CAWSVRQEKTVF. In DNA form, the CDR3 reads TGTGCCTGGAGTGTACGACAGGAGAAAACGGTCTTC.

The DNA of the CDR3 is TGTGCCAGCAGCTATGACTTAGTCTCCTACAATGAGCAGTTCTTC. Residues: CASSYDLVSYNEQFF. This chain joins TRBV5-4 and TRBJ2-1, with unresolved D. This CDR3 comprises 15 residues. V gave up 3 bases and J gave up 0 bases, with 10 bases separating them. Germline-derived CDR1 and CDR2 are SGHNT and YYREEE (reference sequence).

The chain has TRBV29-1 and TRBJ2-1; unclear D gene. The CDR3 consists of 11 residues. V dropped 2 bases and J dropped 7 bases, with 6 bases sitting between them. Germline V gene sequence: CDR1 SQVTM, CDR2 ANQGSEA. The DNA of the CDR3 is TGCAGCGTTGAAAGGAGTAATGAGCAGTTCTTC. Encoded protein: CSVERSNEQFF.

This clone was seen more than once but under ten times. J is TRBJ1-5 and V is TRBV7-9, with a tentative D call TRBD1 (5 bases). Germline CDR1 reads SEHNR; CDR2 reads FQNEAQ (reference sequence). This CDR3 region has 16 residues. V lost 3 bases, J lost 5 bases, and 17 bases lay in between. The chain's CDR3 is CASSLNGGTVHQPQHF. CDR3 in DNA: TGTGCCAGCAGCTTGAACGGGGGGACGGTGCATCAGCCCCAGCATTTT.

This clone has only a few counts. The chain links TRBV5-4 to TRBJ2-1; weak D call: TRBD1 (5 bases). Trimming cost V 2 bases and J 8 bases, with 11 bases left between them. Germline V gene sequence: CDR1 SGHNT, CDR2 YYREEE (reference sequence). This CDR3 contains 13 residues. CDR3 sequence: CASSLPRVDEQFF. In nucleotides, the CDR3 is TGTGCCAGCAGCTTACCCAGGGTGGATGAGCAGTTCTTC.